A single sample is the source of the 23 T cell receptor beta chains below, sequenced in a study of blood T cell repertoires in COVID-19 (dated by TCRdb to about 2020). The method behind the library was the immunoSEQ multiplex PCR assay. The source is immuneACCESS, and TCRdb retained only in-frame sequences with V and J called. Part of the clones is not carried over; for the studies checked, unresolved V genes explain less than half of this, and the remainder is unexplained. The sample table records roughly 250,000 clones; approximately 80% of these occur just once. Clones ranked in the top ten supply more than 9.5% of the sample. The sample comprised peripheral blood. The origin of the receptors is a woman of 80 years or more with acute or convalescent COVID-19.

The CDR3 sequence: CASSQGPGGRDYEQYF. CDR3 DNA sequence: TGTGCCAGCAGCCAAGGACCAGGGGGTAGGGACTACGAGCAGTACTTC. The chain combines TRBV14 with TRBJ2-7, with 7 bases lining up with TRBD1. The J segment lost 3 bases and the V segment lost 1 base, leaving 9 bases of the junction unmatched. CDR3 length: 16 residues. Per germline, CDR1 SGHDN and CDR2 FVKESK.

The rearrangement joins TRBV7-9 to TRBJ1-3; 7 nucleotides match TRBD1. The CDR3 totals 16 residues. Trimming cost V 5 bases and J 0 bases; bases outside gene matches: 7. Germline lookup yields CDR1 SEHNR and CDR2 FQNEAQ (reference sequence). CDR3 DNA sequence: TGTGCCAGCAGCCACCCACAGGGGAGCTCTGGAAACACCATATATTTT. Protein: CASSHPQGSSGNTIYF.

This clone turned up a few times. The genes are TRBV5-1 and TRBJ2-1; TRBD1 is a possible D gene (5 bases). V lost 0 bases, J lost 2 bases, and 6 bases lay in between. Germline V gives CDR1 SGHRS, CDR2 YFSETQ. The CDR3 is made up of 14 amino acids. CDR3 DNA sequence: TGCGCCAGCAGCTTGGGACAGACCTACAATGAGCAGTTCTTC. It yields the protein CASSLGQTYNEQFF. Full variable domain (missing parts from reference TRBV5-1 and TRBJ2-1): KAGVTQTPRYLIKTRGQQVTLSCSPISGHRSVSWYQQTPGQGLQFLFEYFSETQRNKGNFPGRFSGRQFSNSRSEMNVSTLELGDSALYLCASSLGQTYNEQFFGPGTRLTVL.

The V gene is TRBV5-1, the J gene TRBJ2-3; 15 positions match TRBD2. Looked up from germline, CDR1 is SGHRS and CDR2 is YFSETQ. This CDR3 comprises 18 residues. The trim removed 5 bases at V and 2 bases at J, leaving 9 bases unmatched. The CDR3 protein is CASRSPGLAGGNTDTQYF. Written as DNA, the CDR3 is TGCGCCAGCAGATCTCCGGGACTAGCGGGGGGTAACACAGATACGCAGTATTTT.

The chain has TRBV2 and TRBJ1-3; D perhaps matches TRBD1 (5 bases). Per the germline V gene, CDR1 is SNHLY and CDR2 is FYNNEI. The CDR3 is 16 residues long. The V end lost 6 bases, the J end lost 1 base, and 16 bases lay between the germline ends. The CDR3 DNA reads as TGTGCCAGCAGACCCCAGACAGCCGCATCTGGAAACACCATATATTTT. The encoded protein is CASRPQTAASGNTIYF.

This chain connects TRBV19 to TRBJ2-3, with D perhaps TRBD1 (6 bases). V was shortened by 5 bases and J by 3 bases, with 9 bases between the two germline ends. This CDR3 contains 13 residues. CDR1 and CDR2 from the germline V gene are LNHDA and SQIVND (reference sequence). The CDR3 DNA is TGTGCCAGTAGTCCTCAGGGGACAGATACGCAGTATTTT. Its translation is CASSPQGTDTQYF.

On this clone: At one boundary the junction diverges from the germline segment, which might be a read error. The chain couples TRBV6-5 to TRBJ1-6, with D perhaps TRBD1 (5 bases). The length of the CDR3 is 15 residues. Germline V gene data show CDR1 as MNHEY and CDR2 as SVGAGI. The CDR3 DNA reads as TGTGCCAGCAGTGACTCCGGGGGTTATAATTCACCCCTCCACTTT. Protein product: CASSDSGGYNSPLHF.

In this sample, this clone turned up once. CDR3 in amino acids: CASSLRTGGGNGYTF. For the CDR3, the DNA is TGTGCCAGCAGCTTACGGACAGGGGGCGGAAATGGCTACACCTTC. This chain links TRBV7-2 with TRBJ1-2; 11 positions agree with TRBD1. V shed 2 bases, J shed 6 bases, and the junction held 5 bases outside the gene matches. Per germline, CDR1 SGHTA and CDR2 FQGNSA. This CDR3 has 15 residues.

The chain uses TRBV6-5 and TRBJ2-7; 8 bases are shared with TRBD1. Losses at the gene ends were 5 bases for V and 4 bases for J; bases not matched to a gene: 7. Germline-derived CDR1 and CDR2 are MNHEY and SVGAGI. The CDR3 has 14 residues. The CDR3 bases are TGTGCCAGCAGTCTTGTGGGACAGGCGTACGAGCAGTACTTC. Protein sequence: CASSLVGQAYEQYF.

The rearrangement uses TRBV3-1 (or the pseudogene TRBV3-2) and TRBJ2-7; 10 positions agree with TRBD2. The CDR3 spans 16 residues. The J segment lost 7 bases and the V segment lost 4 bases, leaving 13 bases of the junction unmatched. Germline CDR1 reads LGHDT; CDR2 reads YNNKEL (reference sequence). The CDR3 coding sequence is TGTGCCAGCAGCCTCTCCGGGAGCGGGGGGGCAGGGGAGCAGTACTTC. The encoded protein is CASSLSGSGGAGEQYF.

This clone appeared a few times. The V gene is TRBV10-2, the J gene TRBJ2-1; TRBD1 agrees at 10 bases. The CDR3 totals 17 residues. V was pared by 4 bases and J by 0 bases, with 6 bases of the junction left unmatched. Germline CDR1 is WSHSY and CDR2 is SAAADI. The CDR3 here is CASSVRQGAISYNEQFF. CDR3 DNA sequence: TGCGCCAGCAGTGTGCGACAGGGGGCGATCTCCTACAATGAGCAGTTCTTC.

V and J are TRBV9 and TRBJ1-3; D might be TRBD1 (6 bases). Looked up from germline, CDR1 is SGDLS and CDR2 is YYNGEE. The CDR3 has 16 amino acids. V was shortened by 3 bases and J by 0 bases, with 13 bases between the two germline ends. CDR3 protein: CASSERQENSGNTIYF. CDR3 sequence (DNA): TGTGCCAGCAGCGAGCGACAGGAAAACTCTGGAAACACCATATATTTT.

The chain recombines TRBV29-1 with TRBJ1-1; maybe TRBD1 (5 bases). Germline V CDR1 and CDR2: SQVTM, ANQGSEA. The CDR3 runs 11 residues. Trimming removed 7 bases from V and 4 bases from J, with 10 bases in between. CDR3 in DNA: TGCAGCGGTTCCAGGGCCACTGAAGCTTTCTTT. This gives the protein CSGSRATEAFF. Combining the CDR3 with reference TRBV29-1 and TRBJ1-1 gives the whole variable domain SAVISQKPSRDICQRGTSLTIQCQVDSQVTMMFWYRQQPGQSLTLIATANQGSEATYESGFVIDKFPISRPNLTFSTLTVSNMSPEDSSIYLCSGSRATEAFFGQGTRLTVV.

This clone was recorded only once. The CDR3 coding sequence is TGTGCCAGCAGCGCCGAGGGTCCACCATGGGGAACGCTGTACTTC. Its translation is CASSAEGPPWGTLYF. This chain uses TRBV5-4 with TRBJ2-7, with D perhaps TRBD2 (5 bases). V shed 4 bases and J shed 12 bases, with 26 bases lying between them. The CDR3 runs 15 residues. Germline V gene lookup returns CDR1 SGHNT and CDR2 YYREEE (reference sequence). The variable domain in full, with the rest retrieved from reference TRBV5-4 and TRBJ2-7, is ETGVTQSPTHLIKTRGQQVTLRCSSQSGHNTVSWYQQALGQGPQFIFQYYREEENGRGNFPPRFSGLQFPNYSSELNVNALELDDSALYLCASSAEGPPWGTLYFGPGTRLTVT.

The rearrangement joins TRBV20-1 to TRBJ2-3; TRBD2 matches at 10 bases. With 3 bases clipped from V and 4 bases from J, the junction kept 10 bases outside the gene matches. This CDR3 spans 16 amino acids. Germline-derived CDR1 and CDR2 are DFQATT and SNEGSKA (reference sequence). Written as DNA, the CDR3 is TGCAGTGCTAGTAAAGCGGGGGGGTTATTGGCAGATACGCAGTATTTT. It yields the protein CSASKAGGLLADTQYF.

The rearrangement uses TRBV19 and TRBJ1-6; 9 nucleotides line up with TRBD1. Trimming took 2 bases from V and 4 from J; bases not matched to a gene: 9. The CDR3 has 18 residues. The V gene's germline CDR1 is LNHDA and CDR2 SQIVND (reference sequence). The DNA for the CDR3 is TGTGCCAGTAGTATATCGCACCGGGACAGGGATTATAATTCACCCCTCCACTTT. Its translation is CASSISHRDRDYNSPLHF.

The CDR3 region is CASSLDQGQQETQYF. The CDR3, as DNA: TGCGCCAGCAGCTTGGATCAGGGCCAACAAGAGACCCAGTACTTC. V usage is TRBV5-1 and J usage is TRBJ2-5, with D possibly matching TRBD1 (5 bases). The CDR3 covers 15 residues. The germline V and J ends were trimmed by 0 bases and 2 bases, with 11 bases remaining between them. Per the germline V gene, CDR1 is SGHRS and CDR2 is YFSETQ.

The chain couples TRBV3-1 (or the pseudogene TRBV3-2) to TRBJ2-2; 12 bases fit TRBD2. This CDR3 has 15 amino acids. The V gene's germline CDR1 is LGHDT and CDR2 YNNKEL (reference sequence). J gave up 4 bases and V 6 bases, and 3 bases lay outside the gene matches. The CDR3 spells CASSLAGGITGELFF. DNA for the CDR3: TGTGCCAGCAGTCTAGCGGGGGGGATCACCGGGGAGCTGTTTTTT.

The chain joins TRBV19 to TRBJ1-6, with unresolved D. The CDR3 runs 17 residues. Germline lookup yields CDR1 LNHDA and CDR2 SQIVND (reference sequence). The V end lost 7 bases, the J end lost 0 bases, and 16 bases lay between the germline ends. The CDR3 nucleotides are TGTGCCAGTAAAAGGCAGGCAACAAGCTCCTATAATTCACCCCTCCACTTT. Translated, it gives CASKRQATSSYNSPLHF.

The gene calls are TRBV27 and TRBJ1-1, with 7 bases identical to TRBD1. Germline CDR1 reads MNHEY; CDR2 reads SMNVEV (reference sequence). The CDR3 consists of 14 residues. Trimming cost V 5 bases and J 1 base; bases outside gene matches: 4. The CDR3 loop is CASSRQGRNTEAFF. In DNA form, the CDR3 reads TGTGCCAGCAGTCGACAGGGCCGGAACACTGAAGCTTTCTTT.

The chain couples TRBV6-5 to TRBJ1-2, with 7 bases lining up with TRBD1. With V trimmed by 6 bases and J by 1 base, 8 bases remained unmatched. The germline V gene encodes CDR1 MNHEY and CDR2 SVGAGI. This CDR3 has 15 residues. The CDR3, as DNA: TGTGCCAGCAGGCGGGGACAGCAAGTTAACTATGGCTACACCTTC. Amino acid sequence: CASRRGQQVNYGYTF.

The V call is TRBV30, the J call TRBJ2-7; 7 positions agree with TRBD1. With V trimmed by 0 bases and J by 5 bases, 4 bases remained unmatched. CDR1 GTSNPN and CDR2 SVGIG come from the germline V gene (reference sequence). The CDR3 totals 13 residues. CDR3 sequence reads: CAWSVDRVHEQYF. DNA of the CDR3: TGTGCCTGGAGTGTAGACAGGGTCCACGAGCAGTACTTC.

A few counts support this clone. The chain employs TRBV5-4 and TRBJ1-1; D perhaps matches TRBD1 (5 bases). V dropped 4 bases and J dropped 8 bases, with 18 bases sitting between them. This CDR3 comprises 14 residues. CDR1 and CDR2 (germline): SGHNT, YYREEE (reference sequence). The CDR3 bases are TGTGCCAGCAGCGCCATCCGGGACTCCTCGGAAGCTTTCTTT. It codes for CASSAIRDSSEAFF. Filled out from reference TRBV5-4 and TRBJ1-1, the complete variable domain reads ETGVTQSPTHLIKTRGQQVTLRCSSQSGHNTVSWYQQALGQGPQFIFQYYREEENGRGNFPPRFSGLQFPNYSSELNVNALELDDSALYLCASSAIRDSSEAFFGQGTRLTVV.